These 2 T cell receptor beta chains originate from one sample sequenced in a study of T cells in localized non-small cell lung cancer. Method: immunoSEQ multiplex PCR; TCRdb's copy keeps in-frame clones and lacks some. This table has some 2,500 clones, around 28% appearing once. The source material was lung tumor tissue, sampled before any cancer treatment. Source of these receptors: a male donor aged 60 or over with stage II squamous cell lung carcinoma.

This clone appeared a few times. The CDR3 here is CASSPSMDSSYGYTF. The CDR3 region has the DNA TGCGCCAGCAGCCCCTCGATGGACAGCTCCTATGGCTACACCTTC. The rearrangement joins TRBV4-1 to TRBJ1-2; a possible D gene is TRBD1 (6 bases). Trimming took 4 bases from V and 4 from J, leaving 16 bases between them. The CDR3 is 15 residues long. The germline V gene has CDR1 MGHRA and CDR2 YSYEKL.

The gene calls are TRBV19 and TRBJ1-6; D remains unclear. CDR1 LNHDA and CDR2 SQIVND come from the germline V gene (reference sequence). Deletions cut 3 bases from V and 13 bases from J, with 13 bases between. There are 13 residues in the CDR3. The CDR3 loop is CASSISDGRPLHF. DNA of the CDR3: TGTGCCAGTAGTATTAGCGACGGACGGCCCCTCCACTTT. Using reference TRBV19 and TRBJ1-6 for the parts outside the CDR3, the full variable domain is DGGITQSPKYLFRKEGQNVTLSCEQNLNHDAMYWYRQDPGQGLRLIYYSQIVNDFQKGDIAEGYSVSREKKESFPLTVTSAQKNPTAFYLCASSISDGRPLHFGNGTRLTVT.